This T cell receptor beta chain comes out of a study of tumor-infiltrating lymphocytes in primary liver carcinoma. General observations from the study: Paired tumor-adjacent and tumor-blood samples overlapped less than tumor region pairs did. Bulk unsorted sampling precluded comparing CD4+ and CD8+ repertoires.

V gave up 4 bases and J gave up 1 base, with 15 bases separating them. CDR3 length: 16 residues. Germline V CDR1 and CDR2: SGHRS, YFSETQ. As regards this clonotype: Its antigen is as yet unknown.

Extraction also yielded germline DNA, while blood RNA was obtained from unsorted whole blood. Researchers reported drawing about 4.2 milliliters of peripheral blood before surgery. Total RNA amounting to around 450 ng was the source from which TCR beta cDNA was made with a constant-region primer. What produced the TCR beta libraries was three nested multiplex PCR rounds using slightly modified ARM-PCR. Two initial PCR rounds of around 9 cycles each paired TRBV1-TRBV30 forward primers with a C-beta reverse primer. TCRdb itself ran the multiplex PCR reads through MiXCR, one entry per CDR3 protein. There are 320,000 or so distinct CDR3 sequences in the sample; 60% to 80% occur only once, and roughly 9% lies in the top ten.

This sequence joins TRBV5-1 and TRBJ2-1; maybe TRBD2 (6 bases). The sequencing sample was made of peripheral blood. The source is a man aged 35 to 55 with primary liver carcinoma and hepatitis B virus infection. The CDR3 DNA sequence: TGCGCCAGCAGCCTTGGGGCGGGACTTTCCTACAATGAGCAGTTCTTC. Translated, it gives CASSLGAGLSYNEQFF.